What follows are 10 T cell receptor beta chains derived from one specimen sequenced in a study of cytomegalovirus exposure and HLA in healthy donors. Researchers ran the PCR with 60 Vbeta and 13 Jbeta primers. Produced via immunoSEQ multiplex PCR; TCRdb's table is partial and in-frame only. This table holds some 150,000 clones, 82% found once. Material: PBMCs. All receptors come from a woman in her thirties or forties in good health and CMV-seronegative.

V and J are TRBV4-1 and TRBJ2-1; the D gene is possibly TRBD2 (5 bases). V lost 1 base, J lost 2 bases, and 9 bases lay in between. CDR1 and CDR2 from the germline V gene are MGHRA and YSYEKL. The CDR3 is 15 residues long. CDR3 sequence: CASSQAPAAYNEQFF. The CDR3 bases are TGCGCCAGCAGCCAAGCTCCAGCGGCCTACAATGAGCAGTTCTTC.

The J gene is TRBJ2-3, the V gene TRBV4-2, with TRBD2 identical over 10 bases. V shed 2 bases, J shed 1 base, and the junction held 9 bases outside the gene matches. Germline CDR1 and CDR2: LGHNA and YNFKEQ. The CDR3 sequence is 18 residues long. CDR3: CASSQHRTSGPGTDTQYF. The DNA of the CDR3 is TGTGCCAGCAGCCAACATAGGACTAGCGGTCCTGGCACAGATACGCAGTATTTT.

The chain combines TRBV27 with TRBJ2-1, with TRBD2 matching 10 bases. The trim removed 6 bases at V and 4 bases at J, leaving 15 bases unmatched. CDR1 MNHEY and CDR2 SMNVEV come from the germline V gene (reference sequence). The CDR3 extends over 18 amino acids. CDR3 sequence (DNA): TGTGCCAGCAGACAAACAGGGCTAGCGGGAGTATGGTACAATGAGCAGTTCTTC. This sequence encodes CASRQTGLAGVWYNEQFF.

The chain carries TRBV7-2 and TRBJ1-3; TRBD1 matches at 8 bases. The trim removed 5 bases at V and 4 bases at J, leaving 7 bases unmatched. The CDR3 totals 15 residues. Looked up from germline, CDR1 is SGHTA and CDR2 is FQGNSA. This chain's CDR3 is CASSPQGAGGNTIYF. CDR3 bases: TGTGCCAGCAGCCCGCAGGGGGCAGGAGGAAACACCATATATTTT. Full variable domain (remainder filled in from reference TRBV7-2 and TRBJ1-3): GAGVSQSPSNKVTEKGKDVELRCDPISGHTALYWYRQSLGQGLEFLIYFQGNSAPDKSGLPSDRFSAERTGGSVSTLTIQRTQQEDSAVYLCASSPQGAGGNTIYFGEGSWLTVV.

The chain is built from TRBV18 and TRBJ2-2; possible D gene TRBD2, 5 bases. Per the germline V gene, CDR1 is KGHSH and CDR2 is LQKENI. Trimming removed 3 bases at V and 0 bases at J, with 11 bases between. The CDR3 is 16 amino acids. CDR3 in DNA: TGTGCCAGCTCACCCGCAACTAGACCGAACACCGGGGAGCTGTTTTTT. It encodes CASSPATRPNTGELFF.

V is TRBV7-3 and J is TRBJ1-1; 7 bases line up with TRBD1. Per the germline V gene, CDR1 is SGHTA and CDR2 is FQGTGA. CDR3 length equals 14 residues. Trimming cost V 6 bases and J 0 bases; bases outside gene matches: 4. The CDR3 loop reads CASRSGQMNTEAFF. In DNA form, the CDR3 reads TGTGCCAGCAGGTCGGGACAGATGAACACTGAAGCTTTCTTT.

The chain links TRBV5-8 to TRBJ2-6; 7 positions agree with TRBD2. The CDR3 covers 16 residues. Trimming cost V 3 bases and J 0 bases; bases outside gene matches: 3. The germline CDR1 and CDR2 sequences are SGHTS and YDEGEE. CDR3 region: CASSSGGLSGANVLTF. The CDR3 DNA is TGTGCCAGCAGCTCGGGGGGACTCTCTGGGGCCAACGTCCTGACTTTC. The variable domain in full, completed from reference TRBV5-8 and TRBJ2-6, reads EAGVTQSPTHLIKTRGQQATLRCSPISGHTSVYWYQQALGLGLQFLLWYDEGEERNRGNFPPRFSGRQFPNYSSELNVNALELEDSALYLCASSSGGLSGANVLTFGAGSRLTVL.

The chain combines TRBV29-1 with TRBJ2-2, with TRBD2 matching over 8 bases. Germline V gene data show CDR1 as SQVTM and CDR2 as ANQGSEA. The CDR3 is 15 residues long. Trimming cost V 4 bases and J 5 bases; bases outside gene matches: 9. CDR3 residues: CSVVPSGSRTGELFF. DNA of the CDR3: TGCAGCGTTGTCCCAAGCGGGAGTCGGACCGGGGAGCTGTTTTTT.

The V call is TRBV19, the J call TRBJ1-2, with 11 bases matching TRBD1. CDR3 length: 12 amino acids. Germline trimming cut 10 bases from V and 8 bases from J; bases unmatched to any gene: 6. Germline V CDR1 and CDR2: LNHDA, SQIVND (reference sequence). This CDR3 reads CATGQGAWGYTF. In DNA form, the CDR3 reads TGTGCCACTGGACAGGGGGCGTGGGGCTACACCTTC.

V is TRBV18 and J is TRBJ2-7, with a tentative D call TRBD1 (5 bases). Germline V gene lookup returns CDR1 KGHSH and CDR2 LQKENI. Trimming pared 6 bases from V and 3 bases from J, leaving 18 bases between. The CDR3 totals 15 residues. The CDR3 protein is CASSQSPDNNYEQYF. DNA of the CDR3: TGTGCCAGCTCCCAATCCCCGGACAATAACTACGAGCAGTACTTC.